This entry lists 29 T cell receptor beta chains sequenced from one sample in a study of blood T cell repertoires in COVID-19. Sequencing used immunoSEQ multiplex PCR; TCRdb keeps in-frame clones, though not all of them. Of about 160,000 clones in the sample, around 87% were seen once. Sequenced sample: peripheral blood. These receptors all come from a woman in her seventies with COVID-19, enrolled during active disease.

The chain is built from TRBV6-5 and TRBJ1-4, with D tentatively TRBD1 (5 bases). The CDR3 loop spans 15 amino acids. V lost 7 bases and J 6 bases, leaving 18 bases between the germline ends. CDR1 and CDR2 (germline): MNHEY, SVGAGI. The CDR3 nucleotides read TGTGCCAGCAAGGAGTCTTTCTGGGGCGATGAAAAACTGTTTTTT. Its translation: CASKESFWGDEKLFF.

V usage is TRBV9 and J usage is TRBJ2-3, with D unresolved. V was shortened by 0 bases and J by 7 bases, with 9 bases between the two germline ends. This CDR3 is built from 13 residues. Germline CDR1 reads SGDLS; CDR2 reads YYNGEE. The CDR3 bases are TGTGCCAGCAGCGTAGGTAGAGCGAATACGCAGTATTTT. Encoded protein: CASSVGRANTQYF.

This chain joins TRBV7-9 and TRBJ1-1; D perhaps matches TRBD1 (5 bases). The CDR3 contains 13 residues. V lost 3 bases and J 3 bases, leaving 8 bases between the germline ends. Germline V CDR1 and CDR2: SEHNR, FQNEAQ (reference sequence). CDR3 amino acids: CASSFGGDTEAFF. CDR3 nucleotides: TGTGCCAGCAGCTTCGGAGGGGACACTGAAGCTTTCTTT.

This clone was seen a single time. V and J are TRBV9 and TRBJ1-2, with 7 nucleotides matching TRBD1. V lost 3 bases and J lost 3; bases outside the gene matches: 5. Germline CDR1 and CDR2: SGDLS and YYNGEE. CDR3 length: 14 residues. The CDR3 sequence: CASSAGTVDYGYTF. In DNA, the CDR3 is TGTGCCAGCAGCGCGGGGACAGTCGACTATGGCTACACCTTC.

The chain couples TRBV9 to TRBJ1-1, with 9 bases matching TRBD1. CDR1 and CDR2 (germline): SGDLS, YYNGEE. V gave up 4 bases and J gave up 7 bases; unmatched junction bases: 14. The CDR3 has 16 residues. For the CDR3, the DNA is TGTGCCAGCAGCCCCCGAGGGGACAGGGCCACCGTTGAAGCTTTCTTT. This encodes CASSPRGDRATVEAFF. Full variable domain (remainder filled in from reference TRBV9 and TRBJ1-1): DSGVTQTPKHLITATGQRVTLRCSPRSGDLSVYWYQQSLDQGLQFLIQYYNGEERAKGNILERFSAQQFPDLHSELNLSSLELGDSALYFCASSPRGDRATVEAFFGQGTRLTVV.

The J gene is TRBJ1-1, the V gene TRBV7-2; the D is unclear. Germline CDR1 SGHTA, CDR2 FQGNSA. Trimming shortened V by 2 bases and J by 1 base, and 11 bases separated the two germline ends. The CDR3 sequence is 15 residues long. The CDR3 here is CASSLFRSPNTEAFF. In DNA form, the CDR3 reads TGTGCCAGCAGCTTATTCCGGAGTCCGAACACTGAAGCTTTCTTT.

V usage is TRBV7-9 and J usage is TRBJ1-4; the D is unclear. The CDR3 consists of 16 residues. Germline V CDR1 and CDR2: SEHNR, FQNEAQ (reference sequence). The ends were cut back, 0 bases at V and 0 bases at J, with 8 bases in the middle. The CDR3 nucleotides read TGTGCCAGCAGCTTAGCGTACGGGGCAACTAATGAAAAACTGTTTTTT. The encoded protein is CASSLAYGATNEKLFF.

The V and J genes are TRBV28 and TRBJ2-2; no clear D. This CDR3 has 13 amino acids. The V end lost 7 bases, the J end lost 7 bases, and 13 bases lay between the germline ends. From germline, CDR1 is MDHEN and CDR2 SYDVKM. As DNA, the CDR3 is TGTGCCAGCACCTCGCAAGGCGGCGGGGAGCTGTTTTTT. Its protein product is CASTSQGGGELFF. The whole variable domain, filled in from reference TRBV28 and TRBJ2-2, reads DVKVTQSSRYLVKRTGEKVFLECVQDMDHENMFWYRQDPGLGLRLIYFSYDVKMKEKGDIPEGYSVSREKKERFSLILESASTNQTSMYLCASTSQGGGELFFGEGSRLTVL.

J is TRBJ2-5 and V is TRBV3-1 (or the pseudogene TRBV3-2); 12 bases align to TRBD2. The CDR3 extends over 16 amino acids. Germline V CDR1 and CDR2: LGHDT, YNNKEL (reference sequence). V gave up 5 bases and J gave up 1 base; unmatched junction bases: 5. DNA of the CDR3: TGTGCCAGCAGCGCTCTAGCGGGGGGGGGCCAAGAGACCCAGTACTTC. It yields the protein CASSALAGGGQETQYF.

The CDR3 DNA reads as TGTGCCTGGAGTGTACAGGGACAGGGAAAAGCTTTCTTT. The encoded protein is CAWSVQGQGKAFF. This chain uses TRBV30 with TRBJ1-1, with 9 bases matching TRBD1. The CDR3 sequence is 13 residues long. In germline, CDR1 is GTSNPN, CDR2 SVGIG (reference sequence). V was pared by 0 bases and J by 9 bases, with 5 bases of the junction left unmatched.

The chain employs TRBV7-9 and TRBJ2-1, with TRBD1 matching 9 bases. This CDR3 comprises 19 residues. Germline CDR1 and CDR2: SEHNR and FQNEAQ (reference sequence). The V segment lost 2 bases and the J segment 6 bases; nucleotides outside the gene matches: 17. The CDR3 spells CASSLRRRDRGSDFNEQFF. CDR3 nucleotides: TGTGCCAGCAGCTTAAGGCGACGCGACAGGGGGAGCGACTTCAATGAGCAGTTCTTC.

This clone has more than one count but fewer than ten. This rearrangement joins TRBV19 to TRBJ1-5; TRBD1 aligns across 10 bases. V lost 5 bases to trimming and J lost 7 bases; unmatched junction nucleotides: 11. The germline CDR1 and CDR2 sequences are LNHDA and SQIVND (reference sequence). The CDR3 totals 16 residues. The CDR3 DNA reads as TGTGCCAGTAGTCAATCGGGGACAGGGGCGATCCAGCCCCAGCATTTT. It is translated as CASSQSGTGAIQPQHF.

The gene calls are TRBV3-1 (or the pseudogene TRBV3-2) and TRBJ1-6; D not certain. The V gene's germline CDR1 is LGHDT and CDR2 YNNKEL (reference sequence). Deletions cut 1 base from V and 7 bases from J, with 14 bases between. The CDR3 has 16 residues. In DNA, the CDR3 is TGTGCCAGCAGCCAAGTTTCCCTGGCGGGCAATTCACCCCTCCACTTT. It encodes CASSQVSLAGNSPLHF.

V usage is TRBV5-1 and J usage is TRBJ1-2, with 7 bases that match TRBD1. In germline, CDR1 is SGHRS, CDR2 YFSETQ. The CDR3 is 15 residues long. The ends lost 0 bases at V and 8 bases at J; junction bases unmatched: 10. This CDR3 reads CASSLEGRGVDGYTF. The DNA for the CDR3 is TGCGCCAGCAGCTTGGAAGGCAGGGGGGTTGACGGCTACACCTTC.

This clone was detected only a few times. CDR3 amino acids: CASSLGQERAGELFF. In DNA form, the CDR3 reads TGCGCCAGCAGCTTGGGACAGGAAAGGGCCGGGGAGCTGTTTTTT. This chain joins TRBV5-1 and TRBJ2-2; weak D call: TRBD1 (6 bases). V lost 0 bases to trimming and J lost 6 bases, with 12 bases between them. CDR1 is SGHRS and CDR2 is YFSETQ in the germline V gene. CDR3 length: 15 residues.

CDR3 residues: CASSPDSSYEQYF. The DNA of the CDR3 is TGTGCCAGTAGCCCGGACAGTTCCTACGAGCAGTACTTC. This chain uses TRBV19 with TRBJ2-7; D possibly corresponds to TRBD1 (6 bases). The CDR3 is 13 amino acids. Trimming left V 6 bases short and J 1 base short, with 10 bases between. Germline V gene lookup returns CDR1 LNHDA and CDR2 SQIVND (reference sequence).

This clone occurred a few times. The chain employs TRBV9 and TRBJ1-2, with 8 bases lining up with TRBD1. Germline CDR1 and CDR2: SGDLS and YYNGEE. Trimming removed 7 bases from V and 3 bases from J; junction bases left unmatched: 8. This CDR3 is built from 14 residues. The CDR3 DNA is TGTGCCAGCTCCCATAAGGACAGGGACTATGGCTACACCTTC. This gives the protein CASSHKDRDYGYTF.

The chain combines TRBV6-5 with TRBJ1-4; D is possibly TRBD1 (5 bases). The CDR3 is made up of 15 amino acids. Per germline, CDR1 MNHEY and CDR2 SVGAGI. The ends were cut back, 8 bases at V and 8 bases at J, with 21 bases in the middle. CDR3 in DNA: TGTGCCAGCTACCTGGGGGATCTCCGGGGGGAAAAACTGTTTTTT. Translating it yields CASYLGDLRGEKLFF.

The CDR3 DNA reads as TGTGCCTGGAGTGTAGGGGTTGGTTACGAGCAGTACTTC. Its protein product is CAWSVGVGYEQYF. This sequence joins TRBV30 and TRBJ2-7, with D perhaps TRBD1 (5 bases). Trimming pared 0 bases from V and 4 bases from J, leaving 10 bases between. CDR3 length equals 13 residues. Germline V gene lookup returns CDR1 GTSNPN and CDR2 SVGIG (reference sequence).

V usage is TRBV2 and J usage is TRBJ2-5, with 10 positions matching TRBD1. J gave up 5 bases and V 6 bases, and 6 bases lay outside the gene matches. The CDR3 consists of 14 residues. Germline V gives CDR1 SNHLY, CDR2 FYNNEI. The CDR3 reads CASRDRGSGETQYF. CDR3 coding DNA: TGTGCCAGCAGGGACAGGGGGAGCGGGGAGACCCAGTACTTC. The variable domain in full, with the rest retrieved from reference TRBV2 and TRBJ2-5, is EPEVTQTPSHQVTQMGQEVILRCVPISNHLYFYWYRQILGQKVEFLVSFYNNEISEKSEIFDDQFSVERPDGSNFTLKIRSTKLEDSAMYFCASRDRGSGETQYFGPGTRLLVL.

The genes are TRBV7-8 and TRBJ2-3, with D tentatively TRBD2 (5 bases). The V gene lost 6 bases and the J gene lost 0 bases, with 10 bases spanning the gap. Looked up from germline, CDR1 is SGHVS and CDR2 is FQNEAQ. CDR3 size: 14 residues. The CDR3, as DNA: TGTGCCAGCAGGAGGAGCGGTAGCACAGATACGCAGTATTTT. This gives the protein CASRRSGSTDTQYF. Based on the CDR3 plus reference TRBV7-8 and TRBJ2-3, the full variable domain is GAGVSQSPRYKVAKRGQDVALRCDPISGHVSLFWYQQALGQGPEFLTYFQNEAQLDKSGLPSDRFFAERPEGSVSTLKIQRTQQEDSAVYLCASRRSGSTDTQYFGPGTRLTVL.

This chain links TRBV19 with TRBJ1-1; 12 bases are shared with TRBD1. CDR1 is LNHDA, CDR2 SQIVND, per germline (reference sequence). Trimming cost V 3 bases and J 8 bases; bases outside gene matches: 13. The CDR3 covers 17 residues. CDR3 sequence (DNA): TGTGCCAGTAGTATGAGCGGGACAGGGGGCGTTTCCTCCGAAGCTTTCTTT. Protein product: CASSMSGTGGVSSEAFF.

The V and J genes are TRBV20-1 and TRBJ2-7; unclear D gene. V was trimmed by 6 bases and J by 6 bases, leaving 9 bases between them. Germline lookup yields CDR1 DFQATT and CDR2 SNEGSKA (reference sequence). The CDR3 has 10 residues. Here the CDR3 reads CSAPRREQYF. The CDR3 nucleotides are TGCAGTGCCCCGCGCCGCGAGCAGTACTTC.

This chain links TRBV5-1 with TRBJ2-1; the match to TRBD2 covers 7 bases. The J segment lost 10 bases and the V segment lost 3 bases, leaving 13 bases of the junction unmatched. Germline CDR1 and CDR2: SGHRS and YFSETQ. The CDR3 length is 15 residues. The CDR3 here is CASSSRGGDSEEQFF. CDR3 bases: TGCGCCAGCAGCTCGCGCGGGGGAGACTCGGAAGAGCAGTTCTTC.

V gene TRBV14 combines with J gene TRBJ1-4, with D unresolved. The CDR3 extends over 16 amino acids. Germline V lookup: CDR1 SGHDN, CDR2 FVKESK. Trimming took off 2 bases at V and 4 bases at J, with 14 bases between the two ends. CDR3 nucleotides: TGTGCCAGCAGCCAAAGTATGTTGGGCTATAATGAAAAACTGTTTTTT. Translating it yields CASSQSMLGYNEKLFF.

This clone was seen a single time. DNA for the CDR3: TGTGCCAGCAGCCAAAGGCAGGCAGGGGGCCAAGAGACCCAGTACTTC. This sequence encodes CASSQRQAGGQETQYF. The rearrangement links TRBV7-3 to TRBJ2-5, with 7 bases lining up with TRBD1. The CDR3 length is 16 residues. Trimming removed 5 bases from V and 1 base from J; junction bases left unmatched: 10. Germline V gene sequence: CDR1 SGHTA, CDR2 FQGTGA.

The chain recombines TRBV27 with TRBJ1-4, with D tentatively TRBD1 (6 bases). The CDR3 is 15 residues long. Per the germline V gene, CDR1 is MNHEY and CDR2 is SMNVEV (reference sequence). Trimming stripped 5 bases from V and 9 bases from J, with 19 bases between. The CDR3 is CASSQLLPRGQKLFF. The CDR3 DNA reads as TGTGCCAGCAGTCAACTGCTCCCGCGGGGGCAAAAACTGTTTTTT.

The chain is built from TRBV2 and TRBJ2-1, with D tentatively TRBD1 (7 bases). V shed 10 bases and J shed 7 bases, with 17 bases lying between them. The CDR3 is 13 residues long. The germline V gene encodes CDR1 SNHLY and CDR2 FYNNEI. CDR3 sequence: CATSRRGPNEQFF. CDR3 sequence (DNA): TGTGCCACTTCCCGGAGGGGGCCAAATGAGCAGTTCTTC.

The gene calls are TRBV5-5 and TRBJ1-3; TRBD1 agrees at 9 bases. This CDR3 is built from 16 residues. Trimming at V came to 3 bases and at J to 6 bases, leaving 10 bases not matched to a gene. Germline CDR1 reads SGHKS; CDR2 reads YYEKEE (reference sequence). In nucleotides, the CDR3 is TGTGCCAGCAGCTCGTCCGGGACAGGGAGTGAAAACACCATATATTTT. Its translation is CASSSSGTGSENTIYF.